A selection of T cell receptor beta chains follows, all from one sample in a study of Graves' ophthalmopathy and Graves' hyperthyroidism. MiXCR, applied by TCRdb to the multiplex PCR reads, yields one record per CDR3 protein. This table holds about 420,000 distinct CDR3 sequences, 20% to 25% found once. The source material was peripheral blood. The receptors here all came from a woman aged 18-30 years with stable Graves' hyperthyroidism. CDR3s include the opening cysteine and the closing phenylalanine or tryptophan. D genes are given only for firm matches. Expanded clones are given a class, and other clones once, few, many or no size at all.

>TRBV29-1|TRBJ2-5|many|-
TGCAGCGTTAATTTGGGACACCCAACGGGGGAGACCCAGTACTTC
CSVNLGHPTGETQYF
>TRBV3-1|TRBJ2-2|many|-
TGTGCCAGCAGCCTTCGAGGGAGCAGCGGGGAGCTGTTTTTT
CASSLRGSSGELFF
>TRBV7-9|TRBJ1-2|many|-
TGTGCCAGCAGCTCGGCAGGGGAAGGCTACACCTTC
CASSSAGEGYTF
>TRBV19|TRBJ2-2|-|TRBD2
TGTGCCAGCAACGAGGGACTAGCGGGAGGGCCTTACACCGGGGAGCTGTTTTTT
CASNEGLAGGPYTGELFF
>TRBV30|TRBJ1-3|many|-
TGTGCCTGGAGTGTGGGGCGCGGAAACACCATATATTTT
CAWSVGRGNTIYF
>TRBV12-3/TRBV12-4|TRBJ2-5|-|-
TGTGCCAGCAGGGGCGACAGCGAAGAGACCCAGTACTTC
CASRGDSEETQYF
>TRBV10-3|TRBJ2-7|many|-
TGTGCCATCAGTGAGTTACAGGGACCCGCCTACGAGCAGTACTTC
CAISELQGPAYEQYF
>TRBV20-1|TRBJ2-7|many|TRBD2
TGCAGTGCTAGAGATCCAAGCGGGAGGGCCGAGCAGTACTTC
CSARDPSGRAEQYF
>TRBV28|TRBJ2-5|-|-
TGTGCCAGCAGTTTAAGGGCAGGGAACCGAGAGACCCAGTACTTC
CASSLRAGNRETQYF
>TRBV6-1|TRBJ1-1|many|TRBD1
TGTGCCAGCAGTGAAAGGAGGGACAGGGCCACTGAAGCTTTCTTT
CASSERRDRATEAFF
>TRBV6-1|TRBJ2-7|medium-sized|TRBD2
TGTGCCAGCAGGGAACGGGAGGGCGGATCCTACGAGCAGTACTTC
CASREREGGSYEQYF
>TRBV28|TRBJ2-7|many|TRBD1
TGTGCCAGCAGCCTCACGGGACAGGGCACCTACGAGCAGTACTTC
CASSLTGQGTYEQYF
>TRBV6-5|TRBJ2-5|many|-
TGTGCCAGCAGTCCCGTGTTCCGGGAGACCCAGTACTTC
CASSPVFRETQYF
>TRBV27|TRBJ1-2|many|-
TGTGCCAGCAGTTTATCGACCGGGCTCGGCTACACCTTC
CASSLSTGLGYTF
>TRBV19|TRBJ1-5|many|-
TGTGCCAGTAATGAAAGGGAGGGCAATCAGCCCCAGCATTTT
CASNEREGNQPQHF
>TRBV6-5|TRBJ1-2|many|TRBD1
TGTGCCAGCAGTTACGCGAGACAGGGGGCGGGTGGCTACACCTTC
CASSYARQGAGGYTF
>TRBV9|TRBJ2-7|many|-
TGTGCCAGCAGCGTAGATGAGGGTACCTACGAGCAGTACTTC
CASSVDEGTYEQYF
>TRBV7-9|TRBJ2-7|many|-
TGTGCCAGCAGCTTAGTGGCAGGGCCCCATTACGAGCAGTACTTC
CASSLVAGPHYEQYF
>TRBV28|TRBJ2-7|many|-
TGTGCCAGCAGTTATACCGGGAATTGGTACGAGCAGTACTTC
CASSYTGNWYEQYF
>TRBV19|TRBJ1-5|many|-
TGTGCCAGTAGTATTGGGAGTCCTGGGCAGCCCCAGCATTTT
CASSIGSPGQPQHF
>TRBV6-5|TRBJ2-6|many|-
TGTGCCAGCTGGGATTCCTCTGGGGCCAACGTCCTGACTTTC
CASWDSSGANVLTF
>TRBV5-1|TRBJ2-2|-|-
TGCGCCAGCAGAAAACAGGGTCCCAACACCGGGGAGCTGTTTTTT
CASRKQGPNTGELFF
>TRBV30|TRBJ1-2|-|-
TGTGCCACTCGAGGGACATCTCAACGTGGCTACACCTTC
CATRGTSQRGYTF
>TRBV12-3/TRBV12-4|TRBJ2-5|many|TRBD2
TGTGCCAGCAGCGAACTAGCGCGAGAGACCCAGTACTTC
CASSELARETQYF
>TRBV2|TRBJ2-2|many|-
TGTGCCAGCAGTACGGGATTCCCAGGGGAGCTGTTTTTT
CASSTGFPGELFF
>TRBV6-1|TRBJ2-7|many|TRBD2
TGTGCCAGCAGGAGAGCGGGAGGAGACGAGCAGTACTTC
CASRRAGGDEQYF
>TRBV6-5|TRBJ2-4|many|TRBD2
TGTGCCAGCAGTCCTAGCGGTCTGGGGAACATTCAGTACTTC
CASSPSGLGNIQYF
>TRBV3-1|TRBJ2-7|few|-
TGTGCCAGCAGCCAAGATAACCTTGACTACGAGCAGTACTTC
CASSQDNLDYEQYF
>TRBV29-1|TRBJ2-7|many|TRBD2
TGCAGCGTTGAAGATCGAAGGGGGACTAGCGGGATTATGGGGACCTACGAGCAGTACTTC
CSVEDRRGTSGIMGTYEQYF
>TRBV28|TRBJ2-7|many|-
TGTGCCAGCAGCGGGACTTCCATAAACGAGCAGTACTTC
CASSGTSINEQYF
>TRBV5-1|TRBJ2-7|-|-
TGCGCCAGCAGCTTGATTCGGGCCAGAGGGAGGAGCGAGCAGTACTTC
CASSLIRARGRSEQYF
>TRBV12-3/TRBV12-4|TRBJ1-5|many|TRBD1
TGTGCCAGTGATAGGAGGACAGGAGCAAATCAGCCCCAGCATTTT
CASDRRTGANQPQHF
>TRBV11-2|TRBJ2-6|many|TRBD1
TGTGCCAGCAGCTCCGGGACAGGGACTTACGTCCTGACTTTC
CASSSGTGTYVLTF
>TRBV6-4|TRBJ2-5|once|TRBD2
TGTGCCAGCAGTGTTAGCGGGGACGGACGAGAGACCCAGTACTTC
CASSVSGDGRETQYF
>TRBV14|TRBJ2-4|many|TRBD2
TGTGCCAGCAGCCAAGATACGTGGGGGGGGAACATTAAGTACTTC
CASSQDTWGGNIKYF
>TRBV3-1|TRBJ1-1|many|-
TGTGCCAGCAGCCAGGGCCCCCCAACAACCGAGGGTGAAGCTTTCTTT
CASSQGPPTTEGEAFF
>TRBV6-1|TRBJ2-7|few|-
TGTGCCAGCAGTGAAGGGGCTGAGGGGAGCTACGAGCAGTACTTC
CASSEGAEGSYEQYF
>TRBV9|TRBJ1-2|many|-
TGTGCCAGCAGCGTAGAAGGGGGACAAAACTATGGCTACACCTTC
CASSVEGGQNYGYTF
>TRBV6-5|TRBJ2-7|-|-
TGTGCCAGCAGTTACTCGGAGCCGGTAGATGCCGGGGATCAGTACTTC
CASSYSEPVDAGDQYF
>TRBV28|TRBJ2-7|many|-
TGTGCCAGCAGCCGCACCGGGGCGATCTACTTC
CASSRTGAIYF
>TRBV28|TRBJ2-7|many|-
TGTGCCAGCAGTTTGGCAGGGGTGAATTACGAGCAGTACTTC
CASSLAGVNYEQYF
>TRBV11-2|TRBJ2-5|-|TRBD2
TGTGCCAGCAGGGCACTAGCGGGCCCCAGGGGAGAGACCCAGTACTTC
CASRALAGPRGETQYF
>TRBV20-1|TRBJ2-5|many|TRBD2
TGCAGTGCTGACCTTATTGGACTAGCCGTACAAGAGACCCAGTACTTC
CSADLIGLAVQETQYF
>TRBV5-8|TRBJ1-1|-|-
TGTGCCAGCAGCTTACAAGGGCTCATGAACACTGAAGCTTTCTTT
CASSLQGLMNTEAFF
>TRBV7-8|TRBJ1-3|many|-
TGTGCCAGCAGCTTAGATTTAGTTGGAAACACCATATATTTT
CASSLDLVGNTIYF
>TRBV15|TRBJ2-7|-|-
TGTGCCACCAGCAGAGTTCTGGGAGTGTACGATCAGTACTTC
CATSRVLGVYDQYF
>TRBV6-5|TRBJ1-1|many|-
TGTGCCAGCAGTTACGACAGCATGAACACTGAAGCTTTCTTT
CASSYDSMNTEAFF
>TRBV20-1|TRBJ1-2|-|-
TGCAGTGCCCCGGTTGAAGGGAACATCTATGGCTACACCTTC
CSAPVEGNIYGYTF
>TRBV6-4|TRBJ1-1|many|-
TGTGCCAGCAGTGACCCGACAGGTATTACAAAGAACACTGAAGCTTTCTTT
CASSDPTGITKNTEAFF
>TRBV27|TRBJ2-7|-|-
TGTGCCAGCAGTCATGACGGTACAGCGTACGAGCAGTACTTC
CASSHDGTAYEQYF
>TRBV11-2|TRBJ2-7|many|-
TGTGCCAGCAGCCCAACCGCCGAGCAGTACTTC
CASSPTAEQYF
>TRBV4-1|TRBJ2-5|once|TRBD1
TGCGCCAGCAGCCAGGTCGACAGGGGCGAGACCCAGTACTTC
CASSQVDRGETQYF
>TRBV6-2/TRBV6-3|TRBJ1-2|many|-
TGTGCCAGCAGTTACCTCCAATCGCTGGGCTACACCTTC
CASSYLQSLGYTF
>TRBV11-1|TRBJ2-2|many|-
TGTGCCAGCAGCTTAGGACCAGCGGGTAGTTCGAACACCGGGGAGCTGTTTTTT
CASSLGPAGSSNTGELFF
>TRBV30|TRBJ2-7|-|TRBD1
TGTGCCTGGAGCCTTGACAGGGGGGCCTACGAGCAGTACTTC
CAWSLDRGAYEQYF